This TCR beta chain was identified during a study of blood T cell repertoires in COVID-19. Germline loops: CDR1 SNHLY, CDR2 FYNNEI. This CDR3 is 16 amino acids long. J gave up 8 bases and V 0 bases, and 9 bases lay outside the gene matches. The repertoire was sequenced with immunoSEQ multiplex PCR; TCRdb's copy has only in-frame clones and lacks some. This table has roughly 250,000 clones, 81% appearing once. This chain joins TRBV2 and TRBJ1-4; 7 bases are shared with TRBD1. The sequence came from a woman in her sixties or seventies with active or convalescent COVID-19. The sequencing input was peripheral blood. Written as DNA, the CDR3 is TGTGCCAGCAGTGAAGCGCTAGGGGGCGCGGTGGAAAAACTGTTTTTT. This translates into CASSEALGGAVEKLFF.